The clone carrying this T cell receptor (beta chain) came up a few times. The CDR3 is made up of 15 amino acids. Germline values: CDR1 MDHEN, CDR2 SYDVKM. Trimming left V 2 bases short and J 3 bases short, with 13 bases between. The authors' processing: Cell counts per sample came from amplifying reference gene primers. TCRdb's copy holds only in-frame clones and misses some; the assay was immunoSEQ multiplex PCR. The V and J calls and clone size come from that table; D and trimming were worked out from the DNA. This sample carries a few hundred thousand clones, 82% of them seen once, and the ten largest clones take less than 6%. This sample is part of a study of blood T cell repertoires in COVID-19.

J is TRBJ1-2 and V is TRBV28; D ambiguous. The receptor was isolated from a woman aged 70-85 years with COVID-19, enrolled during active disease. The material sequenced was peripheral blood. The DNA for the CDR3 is TGTGCCAGCAGTTTAAGGTTGAGAGGGTACTATGGCTACACCTTC. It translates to CASSLRLRGYYGYTF.